By share of the sample, the clone carrying this T cell receptor (beta chain) is medium-sized. This specimen comes from a study of spatial heterogeneity in lung cancer. The presence of a unique molecular identifier marked each TCR cDNA molecule. From the 5' RACE reads, TCRdb called clonotypes with MiXCR, one entry per CDR3 protein. The repertoire holds 11,000 or so distinct CDR3 sequences, with approximately 4% as singletons. Sample time point: sample taken at primary tumor resection. Without sorting, whole RNA was sequenced from tumor, nontumor lung or frozen PBMC. The donor group consisted of under 95 patients who had untreated, early-stage non-small cell lung cancer. Germline assignment: CDR1 KGHSH and CDR2 LQKENI. CDR3 length: 18 amino acids. Trimming took 5 bases from V and 7 from J, leaving 28 bases between them.

The chain recombines TRBV18 with TRBJ2-3, with TRBD1 as a possible D gene (6 bases). The sequences come from normal lung tissue next to the tumor, collected at surgery. The origin of this receptor is a male donor with early-stage non-small cell lung cancer. CDR3 protein: CASSIRDTNPTTKNTQYF. The CDR3 nucleotides are TGTGCCAGCTCAATCCGGGACACTAATCCCACGACGAAGAATACGCAGTATTTT.